This TCR beta chain was recorded in a study of response to subunit inactivated influenza vaccine. In regard to this clonotype: The junction differs from germline at one of its ends, possibly a read error.

TCRdb processed the RT-PCR reads anew with MiXCR; each CDR3 protein has one entry. The sample lists about 540,000 distinct CDR3 sequences, around 25% seen once, with 2.5% to 3.5% in the top ten. Germline loops: CDR1 MNHEY, CDR2 SVGEGT. The CDR3 loop spans 14 amino acids. The same sample was also studied in work on T cells expressing NK-cell markers. That report adds: Making the TCR beta cDNA relied on 5'RACE template switching with UMIs. It was sorted CD3+CD56+NKG2C+, CD3+CD56+NKG2C- and CD3+CD56-NKG2C+ T cells that supplied the TCR beta repertoires. About 1.0-8% of CD8+ T cells in about six donors belonged to dominant NKG2C+ clonotypes.

The specimen was CD4+ T cells sorted from PBMCs, collected 11 to 12 days after vaccination. The sequence came from a man aged 50-60 years who received an inactivated influenza vaccine. This chain joins TRBV6-2 or TRBV6-3 and TRBJ1-5; 8 bases match TRBD1. The CDR3 region has the DNA TGTGCCAGCAGTTACGAGACAGGGGTTCAGCCCCACCATTTT. This translates into CASSYETGVQPHHF.